This TCR beta chain stems from a study of blood T cell repertoires in COVID-19. Whole-study context: Donors in the United States, Italy and Spain gave samples during acute or convalescent COVID-19.

Authors' analysis steps: Amplified reference gene primers provided the basis for estimating nucleated cell counts. Clones were sequenced by immunoSEQ multiplex PCR, and TCRdb holds only the in-frame ones, with some missing. That table is the source of V, J and clone size, and D and trimming were worked out from the DNA. This sample has 85,000 to 100,000 clones; around 84% occur once, and the top ten carry approximately 15%. The germline CDR1 and CDR2 sequences are SNHLY and FYNNEI. Trimming left V 7 bases short and J 5 bases short, with 14 bases between. The CDR3 extends over 13 amino acids. The V call is TRBV2, the J call TRBJ2-5; weak D call: TRBD1 (5 bases). The sample consisted of peripheral blood. The origin of this receptor is a woman in her sixties or seventies with acute or convalescent COVID-19. The chain's CDR3 is CASKAGMSETQYF. Here the CDR3 DNA reads TGTGCCAGCAAAGCAGGGATGTCTGAGACCCAGTACTTC.